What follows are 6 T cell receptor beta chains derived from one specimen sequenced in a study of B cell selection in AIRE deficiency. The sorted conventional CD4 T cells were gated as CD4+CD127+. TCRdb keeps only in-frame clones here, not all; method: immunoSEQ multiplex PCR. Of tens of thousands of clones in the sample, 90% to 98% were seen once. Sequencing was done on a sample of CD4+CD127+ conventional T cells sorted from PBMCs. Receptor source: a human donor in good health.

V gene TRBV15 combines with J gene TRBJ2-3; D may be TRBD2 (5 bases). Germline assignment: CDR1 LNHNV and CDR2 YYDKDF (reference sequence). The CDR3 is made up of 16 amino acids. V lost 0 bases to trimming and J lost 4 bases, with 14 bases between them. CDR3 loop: CATSRDGLAGADTQYF. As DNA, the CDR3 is TGTGCCACCAGCAGAGATGGGCTAGCTGGGGCAGATACGCAGTATTTT. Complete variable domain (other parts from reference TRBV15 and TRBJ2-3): DAMVIQNPRYQVTQFGKPVTLSCSQTLNHNVMYWYQQKSSQAPKLLFHYYDKDFNNEADTPDNFQSRRPNTSFCFLDIRSPGLGDTAMYLCATSRDGLAGADTQYFGPGTRLTVL.

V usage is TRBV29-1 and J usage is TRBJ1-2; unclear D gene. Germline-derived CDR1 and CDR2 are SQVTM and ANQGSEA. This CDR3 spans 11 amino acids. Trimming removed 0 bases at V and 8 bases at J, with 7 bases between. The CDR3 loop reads CSVEEGFGYTF. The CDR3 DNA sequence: TGCAGCGTTGAAGAGGGGTTCGGCTACACCTTC.

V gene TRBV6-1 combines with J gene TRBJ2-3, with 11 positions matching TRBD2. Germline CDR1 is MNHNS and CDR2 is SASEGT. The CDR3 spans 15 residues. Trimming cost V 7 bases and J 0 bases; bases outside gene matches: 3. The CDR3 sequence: CASTGTSGSTDTQYF. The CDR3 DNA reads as TGTGCCAGCACTGGGACTAGCGGTAGCACAGATACGCAGTATTTT.

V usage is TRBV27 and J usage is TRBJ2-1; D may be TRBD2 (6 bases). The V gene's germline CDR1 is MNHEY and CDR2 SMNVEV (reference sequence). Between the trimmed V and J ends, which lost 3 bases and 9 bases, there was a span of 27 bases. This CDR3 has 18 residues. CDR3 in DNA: TGTGCCAGCAGTTTTCTCACTAGCCGGAAAGGTAGGGGTAGTGAGCAGTTCTTC. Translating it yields CASSFLTSRKGRGSEQFF.

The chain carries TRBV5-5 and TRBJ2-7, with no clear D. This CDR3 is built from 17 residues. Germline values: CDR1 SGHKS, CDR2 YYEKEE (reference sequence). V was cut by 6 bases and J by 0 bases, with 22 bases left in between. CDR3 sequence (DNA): TGTGCCAGCAACACCCTCCCCGGGCCTACCGCCTCCTACGAGCAGTACTTC. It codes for CASNTLPGPTASYEQYF.

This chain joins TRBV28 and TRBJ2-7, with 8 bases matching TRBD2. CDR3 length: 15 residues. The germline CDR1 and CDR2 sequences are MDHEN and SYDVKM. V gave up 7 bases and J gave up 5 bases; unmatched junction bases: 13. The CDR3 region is CASTTAGLGTHEQYF. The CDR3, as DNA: TGTGCCAGCACCACGGCGGGACTAGGCACCCACGAGCAGTACTTC. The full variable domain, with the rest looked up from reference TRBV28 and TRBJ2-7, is DVKVTQSSRYLVKRTGEKVFLECVQDMDHENMFWYRQDPGLGLRLIYFSYDVKMKEKGDIPEGYSVSREKKERFSLILESASTNQTSMYLCASTTAGLGTHEQYFGPGTRLTVT.